The sequence of this T cell receptor (beta chain) was determined in a study of blood T cell repertoires in COVID-19. Study details: Sources were T cells, B-cell-depleted T cells, or PBMCs; the material itself was cDNA or gDNA.

Assay: immunoSEQ multiplex PCR; the TCRdb copy retains only in-frame clones and omits some. Of 350,000 to 400,000 clones detected, over 75% appear once; the ten largest clones hold over 0.95%. Cohorts were based on clinical histories the participants reported. This clone was recorded only once. The receptor's source is a man younger than 35 who had recovered from COVID-19. Sequences were obtained from PBMCs or T cells enriched from blood (not recorded which).

The CDR3 DNA follows: TGTGCCAGCAGCCAGAGTGGGGGGGCCTTCACAGATACGCAGTATTTT. Its protein product is CASSQSGGAFTDTQYF. The V call is TRBV3-1 (or the pseudogene TRBV3-2), the J call TRBJ2-3, with D perhaps TRBD2 (7 bases). Germline loops: CDR1 LGHDT, CDR2 YNNKEL (reference sequence). The CDR3 spans 16 residues. V was trimmed by 3 bases and J by 2 bases, leaving 15 bases between them.